The clone carrying this T cell receptor beta chain was picked up a small number of times. Its matching antigen is unknown. The DNA ends 3 residues before the CDR3 does, and the rest of the CDR3 is filled in from the germline J gene. Trimming took 6 bases from V and 5 from J, leaving 26 bases between them. The CDR3 totals 18 residues. Per the germline V gene, CDR1 is ENHRY and CDR2 is SYGVKD. Only in-frame clones appear in the TCRdb table, and some are missing; sequencing was by immunoSEQ multiplex PCR. Listed for the sample are roughly 16,000 clones, none seen a single time. This sample was taken from a study of T cell clonality in common variable immunodeficiency. Study outcomes and limitations: In common variable immunodeficiency, TCR beta chains reportedly carried fewer deletions and N-nucleotide insertions.

The chain carries TRBV10-3 and TRBJ2-1; tentatively, D is TRBD1 (5 bases). The sample taken for sequencing was peripheral blood mononuclear cells. The sequence derives from a human donor with common variable immunodeficiency. The CDR3 loop reads CAIRTRTNPSTEDNEQFF. The sequenced part of the CDR3 DNA is TGTGCCATCAGGACACGGACAAACCCCAGCACCGAAGACAATGAG.